This T cell receptor (beta chain) was documented in a study of cytomegalovirus exposure and HLA in healthy donors. This clone was seen once. Germline-derived CDR1 and CDR2 are SGHRS and YFSETQ. This CDR3 is 14 amino acids long. The V end lost 4 bases, the J end lost 0 bases, and 7 bases lay between the germline ends. 60 Vbeta and 13 Jbeta primers were used in PCR. TCRdb's copy holds only in-frame clones and misses some; the assay was immunoSEQ multiplex PCR. The sample lists tens of thousands of clones, roughly 64% occurring once. The V gene is TRBV5-1, the J gene TRBJ1-4; D is perhaps TRBD1 (5 bases). The clonotype was recovered from a woman in her thirties or forties in good health and CMV-seropositive. Sequenced input: PBMCs. The CDR3 here is CASSTGATNEKLFF. Written as DNA, the CDR3 is TGCGCCAGCAGCACGGGGGCAACTAATGAAAAACTGTTTTTT. Supplemented by reference TRBV5-1 and TRBJ1-4, the full variable domain reads KAGVTQTPRYLIKTRGQQVTLSCSPISGHRSVSWYQQTPGQGLQFLFEYFSETQRNKGNFPGRFSGRQFSNSRSEMNVSTLELGDSALYLCASSTGATNEKLFFGSGTQLSVL.